These 19 T cell receptor beta chains originate from one sample sequenced in a study of CD8 T cells in ankylosing spondylitis. Regarding the study as a whole: Ankylosing spondylitis blood appeared to carry a characteristic TCR beta motif of roughly 8 highly homologous variants.

In TCRdb, the 5' RACE reads were re-called with MiXCR into one record per CDR3 protein. This table has almost 400,000 distinct CDR3 sequences, about 20% appearing once. Their specific antigens are unknown. The sequencing sample was made of blood, either unsorted or a sorted T cell fraction (not recorded which). The receptors were sampled from a male donor with ankylosing spondylitis.

This clonotype was observed a few times. V and J are TRBV28 and TRBJ2-2; unclear D gene. Germline V gene sequence: CDR1 MDHEN, CDR2 SYDVKM. This CDR3 region has 14 residues. The V gene lost 3 bases and the J gene lost 5 bases, with 10 bases spanning the gap. This chain's CDR3 is CASSLPGRTGELFF. The CDR3 DNA reads as TGTGCCAGCAGTTTGCCGGGCCGAACCGGGGAGCTGTTTTTT. The full variable domain, in which reference TRBV28 and TRBJ2-2 provide the parts outside the CDR3, is DVKVTQSSRYLVKRTGEKVFLECVQDMDHENMFWYRQDPGLGLRLIYFSYDVKMKEKGDIPEGYSVSREKKERFSLILESASTNQTSMYLCASSLPGRTGELFFGEGSRLTVL.

The gene calls are TRBV7-2 and TRBJ2-1; 7 positions match TRBD2. V was clipped by 3 bases and J by 5 bases; unmatched bases: 4. Germline loops: CDR1 SGHTA, CDR2 FQGNSA. The CDR3 sequence is 14 residues long. CDR3 in DNA: TGTGCCAGCAGCTTCTCCCTAGCGGACAATGAGCAGTTCTTC. This translates into CASSFSLADNEQFF.

V usage is TRBV5-1 and J usage is TRBJ2-3; D ambiguous. This CDR3 region has 14 residues. Germline V gene lookup returns CDR1 SGHRS and CDR2 YFSETQ. The ends were cut back, 2 bases at V and 5 bases at J, with 12 bases in the middle. The CDR3 bases are TGCGCCAGCAGCTTACCACGCGAAGAAGATACGCAGTATTTT. This translates into CASSLPREEDTQYF.

The chain couples TRBV12-3 or TRBV12-4 to TRBJ2-7; 8 bases line up with TRBD2. This CDR3 is 15 amino acids long. Trimming removed 5 bases from V and 0 bases from J; junction bases left unmatched: 6. CDR3 bases: TGTGCCAGCAGTATCACTAGCGGAATCTCCTACGAGCAGTACTTC. It specifies CASSITSGISYEQYF.

This clonotype was seen a few times. The chain carries TRBV4-3 and TRBJ2-7; weak D call: TRBD1 (5 bases). Germline CDR1 and CDR2: LGHNA and YSLEER. The CDR3 contains 14 residues. Trimming pared 2 bases from V and 6 bases from J, leaving 14 bases between. CDR3 coding DNA: TGCGCCAGCAGCCAATTAGGGGCTAACTTCGAGCAGTACTTC. Residues: CASSQLGANFEQYF.

In its sample, this clonotype was seen a few times. The rearrangement joins TRBV5-1 to TRBJ2-1, with D possibly being TRBD2 (5 bases). The germline V and J ends were trimmed by 3 bases and 0 bases, with 13 bases remaining between them. Germline loops: CDR1 SGHRS, CDR2 YFSETQ. The CDR3 runs to 16 residues. For the CDR3, the DNA is TGCGCCAGCAGCTCCGAAAGCGGAAGCTCCTACAATGAGCAGTTCTTC. Protein: CASSSESGSSYNEQFF.

The rearrangement links TRBV28 to TRBJ2-5; D might be TRBD2 (5 bases). Deletions cut 5 bases from V and 0 bases from J, with 16 bases between. The CDR3 contains 16 residues. Germline values: CDR1 MDHEN, CDR2 SYDVKM. Written as DNA, the CDR3 is TGTGCCAGCAGTCCTTTCGCGGCGGGCCACCAAGAGACCCAGTACTTC. Translating gives CASSPFAAGHQETQYF. Full variable domain (outside the CDR3, taken from reference TRBV28 and TRBJ2-5): DVKVTQSSRYLVKRTGEKVFLECVQDMDHENMFWYRQDPGLGLRLIYFSYDVKMKEKGDIPEGYSVSREKKERFSLILESASTNQTSMYLCASSPFAAGHQETQYFGPGTRLLVL.

This clonotype was observed a handful of times. This chain connects TRBV5-6 to TRBJ1-4, with a tentative D call TRBD1 (5 bases). The length of the CDR3 is 16 residues. The germline V and J ends were trimmed by 3 bases and 0 bases, with 12 bases remaining between them. From germline, CDR1 is SGHDT and CDR2 YYEEEE. The CDR3 region has the DNA TGTGCCAGCAGCTCCTACAGGCTTGCAACTAATGAAAAACTGTTTTTT. Its translation: CASSSYRLATNEKLFF.

This clonotype occurred a few times. This rearrangement joins TRBV20-1 to TRBJ2-1, with no clear D. The germline V gene encodes CDR1 DFQATT and CDR2 SNEGSKA (reference sequence). Trimming removed 5 bases at V and 5 bases at J, with 7 bases between. This CDR3 is built from 11 residues. Here the CDR3 DNA reads TGCAGTGCTTGGATCCACAATGAGCAGTTCTTC. This gives the protein CSAWIHNEQFF.

V usage is TRBV10-3 and J usage is TRBJ2-7; D is undetermined. Trimming took 2 bases from V and 2 from J, leaving 7 bases between them. The CDR3 spans 13 residues. Germline CDR1 reads ENHRY; CDR2 reads SYGVKD. CDR3 region: CAISEPTAYEQYF. The CDR3 DNA is TGTGCCATCAGTGAGCCCACCGCCTACGAGCAGTACTTC.

The gene calls are TRBV5-1 and TRBJ1-6; tentative D call: TRBD1 (5 bases). V was cut by 2 bases and J by 8 bases, with 11 bases left in between. The CDR3 is 14 amino acids. Germline CDR1 SGHRS, CDR2 YFSETQ. This chain's CDR3 is CASSFGGNDSPLHF. In nucleotides, the CDR3 is TGCGCCAGCAGCTTCGGGGGAAACGATTCACCCCTCCACTTT.

This clonotype appeared a few times. CDR3 loop: CSANKGGNMETQYF. In DNA form, the CDR3 reads TGCAGTGCTAATAAGGGAGGCAATATGGAGACCCAGTACTTC. V is TRBV20-1 and J is TRBJ2-5; possible D gene TRBD2, 6 bases. CDR1 and CDR2 (germline): DFQATT, SNEGSKA (reference sequence). V lost 4 bases and J lost 5, with 17 bases in between. This CDR3 spans 14 amino acids.

The chain joins TRBV10-2 to TRBJ2-5; 10 nucleotides align to TRBD1. The length of the CDR3 is 15 residues. Trimming took 10 bases from V and 4 from J; bases not matched to a gene: 12. The germline CDR1 and CDR2 sequences are WSHSY and SAAADI. The CDR3 here is CATRGDRGSGETQYF. Here the CDR3 DNA reads TGCGCCACCAGAGGGGACAGGGGATCTGGAGAGACCCAGTACTTC.

There are a few counts of this clonotype. V gene TRBV9 combines with J gene TRBJ2-3, with D possibly TRBD1 on 5 matching bases. Trimming pared 2 bases from V and 5 bases from J, leaving 6 bases between. The CDR3 contains 12 residues. In germline, CDR1 is SGDLS, CDR2 YYNGEE. The CDR3 loop reads CASSVDRDTQYF. In DNA, the CDR3 is TGTGCCAGCAGCGTCGACAGAGATACGCAGTATTTT.

This clonotype was observed a handful of times. The CDR3 region is CASSERTGNGNTIYF. In DNA form, the CDR3 reads TGTGCCAGCAGCGAAAGGACAGGGAATGGAAACACCATATATTTT. The genes are TRBV9 and TRBJ1-3; 8 nucleotides line up with TRBD1. Trimming cost V 3 bases and J 3 bases; bases outside gene matches: 5. The CDR3 spans 15 residues. CDR1 and CDR2 (germline): SGDLS, YYNGEE.

The chain is built from TRBV6-1 and TRBJ2-2, with 7 nucleotides matching TRBD2. This CDR3 region has 16 residues. Germline loops: CDR1 MNHNS, CDR2 SASEGT. J lost 2 bases, V lost 6 bases, and 9 bases had no gene match. The CDR3 nucleotides are TGTGCCAGCAGAAGACTGGGGGGGGGAAACACCGGGGAGCTGTTTTTT. Its protein product is CASRRLGGGNTGELFF.

V usage is TRBV7-3 and J usage is TRBJ1-6; perhaps TRBD1 as D (5 bases). This CDR3 comprises 15 residues. Germline assignment: CDR1 SGHTA and CDR2 FQGTGA. Trimming pared 4 bases from V and 10 bases from J, leaving 17 bases between. CDR3 nucleotide sequence: TGTGCCAGCAGCTCAAACCCGGGGTGGGGGTCACCCCTCCACTTT. It encodes CASSSNPGWGSPLHF.

The V and J genes are TRBV19 and TRBJ2-2; D unresolved. The CDR3 consists of 12 residues. Germline lookup yields CDR1 LNHDA and CDR2 SQIVND (reference sequence). Trimming pared 0 bases from V and 8 bases from J, leaving 4 bases between. The chain's CDR3 is CASSIEPGELFF. CDR3 in DNA: TGTGCCAGTAGTATAGAGCCGGGGGAGCTGTTTTTT. Supplemented by reference TRBV19 and TRBJ2-2, the full variable domain reads DGGITQSPKYLFRKEGQNVTLSCEQNLNHDAMYWYRQDPGQGLRLIYYSQIVNDFQKGDIAEGYSVSREKKESFPLTVTSAQKNPTAFYLCASSIEPGELFFGEGSRLTVL.

This chain connects TRBV20-1 to TRBJ1-6; 10 bases map to TRBD1. Germline loops: CDR1 DFQATT, CDR2 SNEGSKA (reference sequence). V shed 6 bases, J shed 5 bases, and the junction held 7 bases outside the gene matches. The CDR3 length is 15 residues. CDR3 bases: TGCAGTGCCAAGGGACAGGGGATGAATAATTCACCCCTCCACTTT. Amino acids: CSAKGQGMNNSPLHF.